This entry concerns a single T cell receptor beta chain. Using immunoSEQ multiplex PCR, the repertoire was profiled, and TCRdb retains in-frame clones only, with some absent. The sample includes under 200,000 clones, 85% to 90% seen only once; the top ten take approximately 11%. This sample is part of a study of blood T cell repertoires in COVID-19. Sequenced input: peripheral blood. The TCR sequence derives from an older woman with COVID-19, enrolled during active disease.

For the CDR3, the DNA is TGTGCCATCATCGCGGACAGGTCCTACAATGAGCAGTTCTTC. It encodes CAIIADRSYNEQFF. This sequence joins TRBV10-3 and TRBJ2-1; 7 nucleotides line up with TRBD1. Germline V gene lookup returns CDR1 ENHRY and CDR2 SYGVKD. The CDR3 has 14 residues. V trimming: 7 bases; J trimming: 1 base; junction bases outside the gene matches: 4.